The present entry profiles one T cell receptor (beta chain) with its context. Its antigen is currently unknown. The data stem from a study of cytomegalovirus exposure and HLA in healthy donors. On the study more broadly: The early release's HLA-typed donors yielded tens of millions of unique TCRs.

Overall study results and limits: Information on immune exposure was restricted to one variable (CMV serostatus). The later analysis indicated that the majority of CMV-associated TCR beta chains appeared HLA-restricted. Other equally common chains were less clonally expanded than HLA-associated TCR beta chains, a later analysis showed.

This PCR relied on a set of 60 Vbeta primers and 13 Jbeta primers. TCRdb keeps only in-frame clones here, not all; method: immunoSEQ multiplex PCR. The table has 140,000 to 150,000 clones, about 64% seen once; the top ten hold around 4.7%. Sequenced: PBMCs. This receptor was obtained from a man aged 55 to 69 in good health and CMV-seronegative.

This CDR3 is CASTPSPGQGAQAFF. CDR3 sequence (DNA): TGTGCCAGCACCCCATCCCCAGGACAGGGGGCCCAAGCTTTCTTT. J is TRBJ1-1 and V is TRBV28; 11 bases fit TRBD1. From germline, CDR1 is MDHEN and CDR2 SYDVKM. This CDR3 has 15 residues. J lost 9 bases, V lost 7 bases, and 13 bases had no gene match.